The 20 T cell receptor beta chains given below trace back to one sample, sequenced in a study of T cell responses to AZD1222 COVID-19 vaccine. Profiling relied on immunoSEQ multiplex PCR, and the TCRdb table lists in-frame clones only, not all of them. The sample lists 100,000 to 150,000 clones, around 89% occurring once. The starting material was peripheral blood, obtained 28 days after the second AZD1222 dose. These receptor sequences come from an adult who received the AZD1222 COVID-19 vaccine.

This chain connects TRBV4-2 to TRBJ2-7, with 8 bases that match TRBD1. The CDR3 has 17 amino acids. CDR1 and CDR2 from the germline V gene are LGHNA and YNFKEQ. V shed 0 bases and J 6 bases; nucleotides not matched to a gene: 13. The CDR3: CASSQEKSTGQAFEQYF. CDR3 in DNA: TGTGCCAGCAGCCAAGAAAAGTCTACGGGACAGGCCTTCGAGCAGTACTTC.

V gene TRBV7-9 combines with J gene TRBJ2-7, with D unresolved. The germline CDR1 and CDR2 sequences are SEHNR and FQNEAQ (reference sequence). This CDR3 region has 14 residues. V gave up 2 bases and J gave up 0 bases, with 8 bases separating them. Here the CDR3 DNA reads TGTGCCAGCAGCTTATTACCGTCCTCCTACGAGCAGTACTTC. Its protein product is CASSLLPSSYEQYF. The full variable domain, with the rest looked up from reference TRBV7-9 and TRBJ2-7, is DTGVSQNPRHKITKRGQNVTFRCDPISEHNRLYWYRQTLGQGPEFLTYFQNEAQLEKSRLLSDRFSAERPKGSFSTLEIQRTEQGDSAMYLCASSLLPSSYEQYFGPGTRLTVT.

The chain links TRBV10-3 to TRBJ2-7; 10 nucleotides match TRBD2. The CDR3 is 16 amino acids. CDR1 is ENHRY and CDR2 is SYGVKD in the germline V gene. V was clipped by 0 bases and J by 4 bases; unmatched bases: 6. CDR3 residues: CAISESLAGTGYEQYF. CDR3 coding DNA: TGTGCCATCAGTGAGTCACTAGCGGGAACCGGTTACGAGCAGTACTTC.

This clone was observed a few times. The V gene is TRBV14, the J gene TRBJ2-7; D tentatively reads TRBD1 or TRBD2 (5 bases each). V dropped 1 base and J dropped 3 bases, with 16 bases sitting between them. The CDR3 extends over 16 amino acids. CDR1 is SGHDN and CDR2 is FVKESK in the germline V gene. CDR3 DNA sequence: TGTGCCAGCAGCCAAGTTTATGGGAAGGGGAGCTACGAGCAGTACTTC. Encoded protein: CASSQVYGKGSYEQYF.

The chain is built from TRBV2 and TRBJ2-4; tentatively, D is TRBD2 (5 bases). The CDR3 covers 13 residues. Trimming took off 4 bases at V and 8 bases at J, with 12 bases between the two ends. Germline loops: CDR1 SNHLY, CDR2 FYNNEI. CDR3 amino acids: CASSAGTRDIQYF. The CDR3 DNA reads as TGTGCCAGCAGTGCGGGAACGAGAGACATTCAGTACTTC.

DNA of the CDR3: TGTGCCAGCAGCTTATGGGGCCTAACCTACGAGCAGTACTTC. Translating it yields CASSLWGLTYEQYF. This sequence joins TRBV11-1 and TRBJ2-7, with D possibly TRBD1 on 5 matching bases. This CDR3 spans 14 amino acids. The germline V and J ends were trimmed by 2 bases and 2 bases, with 10 bases remaining between them. Germline V gene sequence: CDR1 SGHAT, CDR2 FQDESV (reference sequence).

Here the CDR3 DNA reads TGTGCCAGCAGTTACTATCAGCGGGGGGGCCTTCCGCAGTATTTT. It yields the protein CASSYYQRGGLPQYF. The V call is TRBV6-5, the J call TRBJ2-3; TRBD2 matches 10 bases. Germline CDR1 reads MNHEY; CDR2 reads SVGAGI. V trimming: 1 base; J trimming: 10 bases; junction bases outside the gene matches: 8. This CDR3 spans 15 amino acids.

The chain uses TRBV12-5 and TRBJ1-2, with D maybe TRBD1 (5 bases). Trimming removed 9 bases from V and 7 bases from J, with 24 bases in between. This CDR3 region has 15 residues. CDR1 LGHNT and CDR2 FRNRAP come from the germline V gene. In nucleotides, the CDR3 is TGTGCTAGCTGCCCCGGGACTTATACAACGGGTGGCTACACCTTC. Amino acid sequence: CASCPGTYTTGGYTF. Based on the CDR3 plus reference TRBV12-5 and TRBJ1-2, the full variable domain is DARVTQTPRHKVTEMGQEVTMRCQPILGHNTVFWYRQTMMQGLELLAYFRNRAPLDDSGMPKDRFSAEMPDATLATLKIQPSEPRDSAVYFCASCPGTYTTGGYTFGSGTRLTVV.

The rearrangement joins TRBV24-1 to TRBJ1-4; 7 nucleotides align to TRBD1. V lost 4 bases, J lost 5 bases, and 6 bases stayed unmatched. The CDR3 runs 15 residues. Germline lookup yields CDR1 KGHDR and CDR2 SFDVKD. CDR3 sequence (DNA): TGTGCCACCAGTGACTCCCGGGACAGCAATGAAAAACTGTTTTTT. Protein: CATSDSRDSNEKLFF.

This chain connects TRBV18 to TRBJ2-7, with TRBD2 as a possible D gene (5 bases). Between the trimmed V and J ends, which lost 2 bases and 0 bases, there was a span of 8 bases. This CDR3 region has 14 residues. Germline loops: CDR1 KGHSH, CDR2 LQKENI. CDR3 loop: CASSPSAASYEQYF. DNA of the CDR3: TGTGCCAGCTCACCATCAGCGGCCTCCTACGAGCAGTACTTC.

CDR3 residues: CASRVSPQDREPGELFF. CDR3 coding DNA: TGTGCCAGCAGGGTATCACCTCAGGACAGGGAACCCGGGGAGCTGTTTTTT. The chain carries TRBV7-2 and TRBJ2-2; 8 nucleotides agree with TRBD1. V shed 6 bases, J shed 6 bases, and the junction held 15 bases outside the gene matches. The CDR3 loop spans 17 amino acids. Germline lookup yields CDR1 SGHTA and CDR2 FQGNSA.

The chain combines TRBV5-1 with TRBJ2-2; D is unresolved. Germline V gene data show CDR1 as SGHRS and CDR2 as YFSETQ. CDR3 length: 16 residues. V lost 4 bases and J 1 base, leaving 14 bases between the germline ends. In nucleotides, the CDR3 is TGCGCCAGCAGCCTTCGGGCCACGGGGAACACCGGGGAGCTGTTTTTT. It translates to CASSLRATGNTGELFF. The full variable domain, in which reference TRBV5-1 and TRBJ2-2 provide the parts outside the CDR3, is KAGVTQTPRYLIKTRGQQVTLSCSPISGHRSVSWYQQTPGQGLQFLFEYFSETQRNKGNFPGRFSGRQFSNSRSEMNVSTLELGDSALYLCASSLRATGNTGELFFGEGSRLTVL.

The CDR3 coding sequence is TGTGCCAGCAGCTTCCTCTCGTACCAAGAGACCCAGTACTTC. Its protein is CASSFLSYQETQYF. This chain connects TRBV11-3 to TRBJ2-5; unclear D gene. The CDR3 has 14 residues. Germline CDR1 SGHNT, CDR2 YENEEA. Trimming removed 3 bases at V and 0 bases at J, with 8 bases between.

The chain joins TRBV28 to TRBJ1-5; D remains ambiguous. CDR1 MDHEN and CDR2 SYDVKM come from the germline V gene. The CDR3 has 17 residues. V lost 0 bases and J lost 0, with 12 bases in between. CDR3 nucleotides: TGTGCCAGCAGTTTATGGGGAGCGGGCACTAGCAATCAGCCCCAGCATTTT. Its protein is CASSLWGAGTSNQPQHF.

The table lists this clone with a few counts. The gene calls are TRBV11-3 and TRBJ1-1, with D possibly TRBD1 on 6 matching bases. Germline V gene data show CDR1 as SGHNT and CDR2 as YENEEA. The CDR3 is made up of 14 amino acids. V lost 6 bases to trimming and J lost 1 base, with 12 bases between them. This chain's CDR3 is CASSFSQGNTEAFF. The CDR3 DNA follows: TGTGCCAGCAGTTTCTCACAGGGGAACACTGAAGCTTTCTTT. Variable domain in full (rest from reference TRBV11-3 and TRBJ1-1): EAGVVQSPRYKIIEKKQPVAFWCNPISGHNTLYWYLQNLGQGPELLIRYENEEAVDDSQLPKDRFSAERLKGVDSTLKIQPAELGDSAVYLCASSFSQGNTEAFFGQGTRLTVV.

This chain links TRBV19 with TRBJ1-2; D unresolved. V dropped 7 bases and J dropped 0 bases, with 15 bases sitting between them. Germline CDR1 and CDR2: LNHDA and SQIVND (reference sequence). There are 15 residues in the CDR3. The CDR3 nucleotides are TGTGCCAGTAAAGGCCCCAGAGCCACTAACTATGGCTACACCTTC. As protein: CASKGPRATNYGYTF.

The rearrangement links TRBV6-1 to TRBJ2-7; TRBD2 is a possible D gene (5 bases). Deletions cut 3 bases from V and 2 bases from J, with 14 bases between. Germline CDR1 reads MNHNS; CDR2 reads SASEGT. The CDR3 is 15 residues long. The CDR3 sequence: CASSDKRTPPYEQYF. CDR3 DNA: TGTGCCAGCAGTGATAAGAGGACTCCGCCCTACGAGCAGTACTTC.

This clone showed up just once. The chain recombines TRBV11-3 with TRBJ2-1, with 7 bases aligning to TRBD2. Germline values: CDR1 SGHNT, CDR2 YENEEA. This CDR3 region has 15 residues. V dropped 2 bases and J dropped 9; count of bases not matched to a gene: 10. CDR3 region: CASSLSSGSFGEQFF. CDR3 nucleotides: TGTGCCAGCAGCTTATCTAGCGGCTCTTTCGGTGAGCAGTTCTTC.

CDR3: CASSSSPRGPADLAQHF. The CDR3 region has the DNA TGTGCCAGCAGTTCATCCCCCCGGGGGCCAGCAGATTTGGCCCAGCATTTT. The genes are TRBV6-2 or TRBV6-3 and TRBJ1-5; TRBD1 might be the D (6 bases). V was pared by 4 bases and J by 11 bases, with 27 bases between. Germline V gene sequence: CDR1 MNHEY, CDR2 SVGEGT. There are 17 residues in the CDR3.

The table lists this clone with a count of one. This chain links TRBV9 with TRBJ1-5; no firm D call. Germline lookup yields CDR1 SGDLS and CDR2 YYNGEE. V lost 4 bases and J lost 2, with 10 bases in between. The CDR3 is 14 amino acids. The chain's CDR3 is CASSLSDGNQPQHF. For the CDR3, the DNA is TGTGCCAGCAGCCTGAGTGACGGCAATCAGCCCCAGCATTTT.